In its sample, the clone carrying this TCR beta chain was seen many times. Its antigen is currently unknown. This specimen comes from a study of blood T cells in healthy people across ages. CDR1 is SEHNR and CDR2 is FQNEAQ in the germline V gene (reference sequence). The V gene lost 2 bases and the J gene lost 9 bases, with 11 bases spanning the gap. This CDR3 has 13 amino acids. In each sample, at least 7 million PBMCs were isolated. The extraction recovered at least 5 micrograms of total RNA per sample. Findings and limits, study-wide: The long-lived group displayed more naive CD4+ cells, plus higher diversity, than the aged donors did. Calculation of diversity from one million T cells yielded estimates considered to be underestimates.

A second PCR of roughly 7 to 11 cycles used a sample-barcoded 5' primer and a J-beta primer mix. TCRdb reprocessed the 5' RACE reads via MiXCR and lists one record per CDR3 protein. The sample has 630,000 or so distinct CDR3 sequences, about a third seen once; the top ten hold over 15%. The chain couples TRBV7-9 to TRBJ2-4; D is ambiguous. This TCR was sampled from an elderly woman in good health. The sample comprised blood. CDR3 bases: TGTGCCAGCAGCTTACAACCCATCCCCATTCAGTACTTC. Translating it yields CASSLQPIPIQYF. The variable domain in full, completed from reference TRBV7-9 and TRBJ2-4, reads DTGVSQNPRHKITKRGQNVTFRCDPISEHNRLYWYRQTLGQGPEFLTYFQNEAQLEKSRLLSDRFSAERPKGSFSTLEIQRTEQGDSAMYLCASSLQPIPIQYFGAGTRLSVL.